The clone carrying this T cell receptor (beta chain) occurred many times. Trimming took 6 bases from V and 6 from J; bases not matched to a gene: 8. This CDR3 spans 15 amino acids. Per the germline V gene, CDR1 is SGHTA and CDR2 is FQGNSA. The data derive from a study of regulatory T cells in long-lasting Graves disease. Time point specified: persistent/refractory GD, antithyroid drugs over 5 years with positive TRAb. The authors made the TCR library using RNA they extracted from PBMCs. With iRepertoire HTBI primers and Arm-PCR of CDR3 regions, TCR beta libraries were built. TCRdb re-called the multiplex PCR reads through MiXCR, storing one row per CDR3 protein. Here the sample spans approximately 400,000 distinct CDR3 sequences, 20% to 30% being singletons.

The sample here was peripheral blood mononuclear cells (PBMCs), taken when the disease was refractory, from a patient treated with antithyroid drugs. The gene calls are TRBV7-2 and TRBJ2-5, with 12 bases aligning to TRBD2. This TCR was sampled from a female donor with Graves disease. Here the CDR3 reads CASRLTSGSEKTQYF. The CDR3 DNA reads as TGTGCCAGCAGGTTGACTAGCGGGAGTGAAAAGACCCAGTACTTC.